These 21 T cell receptor beta chains share one sample of origin, sequenced in a study of CD8+CD57+ T cells in acquired aplastic anemia. Genomic DNA, serving as template, underwent TCR beta VDJ and CDR3 profiling. TCRdb independently ran MiXCR on the reads; one entry per CDR3 protein. The data hold a few hundred thousand distinct CDR3 sequences, with over 55% observed a single time. Material: sorted CD4+, CD8+, or CD8+CD57+ T cells (not recorded which) from PBMCs. These receptors originate from a human donor in good health.

This clonotype showed up just once. The chain uses TRBV7-9 and TRBJ1-1, with 7 nucleotides matching TRBD1. The germline gives CDR1 SEHNR, CDR2 FQNEAQ (reference sequence). The CDR3 spans 13 residues. V lost 3 bases, J lost 11 bases, and 9 bases stayed unmatched. In nucleotides, the CDR3 is TGTGCCAGCAGCTTTGAGAGCGGACAGGAGGCTTTCTTT. Amino acid sequence: CASSFESGQEAFF.

The table lists this clonotype with many counts. The chain links TRBV10-3 to TRBJ2-2; D is uncertain. CDR1 is ENHRY and CDR2 is SYGVKD in the germline V gene. The CDR3 covers 11 residues. V was clipped by 10 bases and J by 3 bases, with 6 bases between them. The CDR3 here is CATLHTGELFF. CDR3 coding DNA: TGTGCCACCCTTCACACCGGGGAGCTGTTTTTT.

The CDR3 DNA is TGCGCCAGCAGCAGACGGGGGGGCGATAATTCACCCCTCCACTTT. Protein sequence: CASSRRGGDNSPLHF. The J gene is TRBJ1-6, the V gene TRBV5-1; D possibly corresponds to TRBD1 (6 bases). Trimming pared 4 bases from V and 5 bases from J, leaving 13 bases between. This CDR3 region has 15 residues. Germline lookup yields CDR1 SGHRS and CDR2 YFSETQ.

This sequence joins TRBV19 and TRBJ2-5; TRBD1 aligns across 7 bases. The germline V gene encodes CDR1 LNHDA and CDR2 SQIVND (reference sequence). V shed 9 bases, J shed 3 bases, and the junction held 7 bases outside the gene matches. CDR3 length equals 13 residues. CDR3 amino acids: CASQRGGEETQYF. The CDR3 bases are TGTGCCAGCCAAAGAGGGGGCGAAGAGACCCAGTACTTC.

The chain employs TRBV20-1 and TRBJ2-1; no clear D gene. The CDR3 spans 11 residues. Germline CDR1 and CDR2: DFQATT and SNEGSKA (reference sequence). The V gene lost 3 bases and the J gene lost 7 bases, with 7 bases spanning the gap. CDR3 in DNA: TGCAGTGCTAGGACACAAAATGAGCAGTTCTTC. Translation: CSARTQNEQFF.

This clonotype occurred once. V gene TRBV6-2 or TRBV6-3 combines with J gene TRBJ2-7, with a tentative D call TRBD1 (6 bases). Trimming took 6 bases from V and 0 from J, leaving 12 bases between them. Germline V gene lookup returns CDR1 MNHEY and CDR2 SVGEGT. This CDR3 has 14 amino acids. This CDR3 reads CASSRRGTSYEQYF. The CDR3 DNA is TGTGCCAGCAGCCGCAGGGGTACCTCCTACGAGCAGTACTTC.

This clonotype was observed a single time. The chain employs TRBV2 and TRBJ1-1, with D maybe TRBD1 (5 bases). V dropped 1 base and J dropped 4 bases, with 13 bases sitting between them. The CDR3 sequence is 15 residues long. Germline values: CDR1 SNHLY, CDR2 FYNNEI. CDR3 residues: CASSEVRSGSTEAFF. CDR3 DNA sequence: TGTGCCAGCAGTGAAGTTCGGTCAGGGTCCACTGAAGCTTTCTTT. The variable domain in full, completed from reference TRBV2 and TRBJ1-1, reads EPEVTQTPSHQVTQMGQEVILRCVPISNHLYFYWYRQILGQKVEFLVSFYNNEISEKSEIFDDQFSVERPDGSNFTLKIRSTKLEDSAMYFCASSEVRSGSTEAFFGQGTRLTVV.

The chain's CDR3 is CASSPVSTLGEKLFF. In DNA, the CDR3 is TGTGCCAGCAGCCCCGTAAGTACCCTCGGTGAAAAACTGTTTTTT. The chain carries TRBV10-3 and TRBJ1-4; no definite D call. Trimming shortened V by 10 bases and J by 7 bases, and 22 bases separated the two germline ends. The germline V gene encodes CDR1 ENHRY and CDR2 SYGVKD. The CDR3 contains 15 residues.

The V gene is TRBV20-1, the J gene TRBJ2-1, with D perhaps matching TRBD2 (5 bases). In germline, CDR1 is DFQATT, CDR2 SNEGSKA (reference sequence). The CDR3 totals 12 residues. The germline V and J ends were trimmed by 2 bases and 9 bases, with 11 bases remaining between them. As DNA, the CDR3 is TGCAGTGCTAGACGTAGCGAGTCTGAGCAGTTCTTC. Protein product: CSARRSESEQFF.

The rearrangement uses TRBV20-1 and TRBJ2-5; D is unclear. Trimming pared 5 bases from V and 6 bases from J, leaving 16 bases between. CDR1 is DFQATT, CDR2 SNEGSKA, per germline (reference sequence). The CDR3 is 13 residues long. This CDR3 is CSAGEHPAQTQYF. In DNA, the CDR3 is TGCAGTGCTGGGGAACACCCGGCCCAGACCCAGTACTTC.

Turning to this clonotype: As the CDR3 is not closed by the conserved phenylalanine or tryptophan, this likely results from a read error. This chain joins TRBV5-1 and TRBJ1-1; D unresolved. The CDR3 is 15 amino acids. V gave up 0 bases and J gave up 6 bases, with 15 bases separating them. Per germline, CDR1 SGHRS and CDR2 YFSETQ. As DNA, the CDR3 is TGCGCCAGCAGCTTGGCCGCGGGTGGTCTGCCTGAAGCTTTCCTT. This sequence encodes CASSLAAGGLPEAFL.

This CDR3 is CASSARLDSDEQYF. DNA of the CDR3: TGTGCCAGCAGCGCCCGACTAGACTCGGATGAGCAGTATTTT. This sequence joins TRBV9 and TRBJ2-3; weak D call: TRBD2 (6 bases). CDR1 and CDR2 from the germline V gene are SGDLS and YYNGEE. The CDR3 runs 14 residues. V was shortened by 3 bases and J by 11 bases, with 19 bases between the two germline ends.

This clonotype came up once. The rearrangement links TRBV5-4 to TRBJ1-2; D is unclear. This CDR3 is built from 13 residues. The V end lost 1 base, the J end lost 2 bases, and 6 bases lay between the germline ends. Per germline, CDR1 SGHNT and CDR2 YYREEE (reference sequence). As DNA, the CDR3 is TGTGCCAGCAGCTTGTTCCAGAACTATGGCTACACCTTC. Translating it yields CASSLFQNYGYTF.

The CDR3 coding sequence is TGTGCCAGCAGCTCAAACAGGGTTAGGGATTCACCCCTCCACTTT. It translates to CASSSNRVRDSPLHF. The chain carries TRBV7-6 and TRBJ1-6; D possibly corresponds to TRBD1 (6 bases). V gave up 4 bases and J gave up 8 bases, with 15 bases separating them. Germline V gives CDR1 SGHVS, CDR2 FNYEAQ. The CDR3 spans 15 residues.

This clonotype has only one observation. This clone may be a read error of a much larger clone one base away. V usage is TRBV6-2 or TRBV6-3 and J usage is TRBJ1-4; D gene uncertain. Germline lookup yields CDR1 MNHEY and CDR2 SVGEGT. This CDR3 spans 14 amino acids. The CDR3 protein is CAGSEDGENEKLFF. The DNA for the CDR3 is TGTGCCGGCAGTGAGGACGGGGAAAATGAAAAACTGTTTTTT.

This chain connects TRBV5-5 to TRBJ1-2, with a weak D call TRBD1 (6 bases). Germline assignment: CDR1 SGHKS and CDR2 YYEKEE (reference sequence). CDR3 length: 14 residues. Trimming shortened V by 1 base and J by 6 bases, and 13 bases separated the two germline ends. DNA for the CDR3: TGTGCCAGCAGCTTGTGGGGACAAGGGGATGGCTACACCTTC. As protein: CASSLWGQGDGYTF.

This clonotype has at least ten counts. In DNA form, the CDR3 reads TGTGCCAGCAGCTCTAGCGGACTAGCTGGAGAGACCCAGTACTTC. This codes for CASSSSGLAGETQYF. The chain recombines TRBV7-3 with TRBJ2-5, with 8 bases aligning to TRBD2. V dropped 4 bases and J dropped 4; count of bases not matched to a gene: 8. The V gene's germline CDR1 is SGHTA and CDR2 FQGTGA. The CDR3 length is 15 residues.

The chain is built from TRBV10-2 and TRBJ2-7; 8 bases are shared with TRBD2. Germline CDR1 reads WSHSY; CDR2 reads SAAADI. The CDR3 has 15 amino acids. Trimming at V came to 3 bases and at J to 0 bases, leaving 4 bases not matched to a gene. The CDR3 here is CASSERSGSSYEQYF. The CDR3 DNA sequence: TGCGCCAGCAGTGAAAGAAGCGGGAGCTCCTACGAGCAGTACTTC.

Notes on this clonotype: The junction departs from the called germline gene at one end, perhaps through a read error. V and J are TRBV20-1 and TRBJ1-2, with 9 bases identical to TRBD1. Germline V gene sequence: CDR1 DFQATT, CDR2 SNEGSKA (reference sequence). There are 14 residues in the CDR3. In DNA form, the CDR3 reads TGCGGTGCTAGAGGAGACAGGGGGACGGATGGCTACACCTTC. Protein sequence: CGARGDRGTDGYTF.

CDR3 protein: CATSREGQGRHF. DNA of the CDR3: TGTGCCACCAGCAGAGAAGGACAGGGGAGGCACTTT. The V and J genes are TRBV15 and TRBJ1-6, with 9 bases aligning to TRBD1. The trim removed 0 bases at V and 19 bases at J, leaving 4 bases unmatched. Germline CDR1 and CDR2: LNHNV and YYDKDF (reference sequence). The CDR3 spans 12 residues.

Turning to this clonotype: A much larger clone lies a single base off, so this may be a read error. The chain uses TRBV29-1 and TRBJ1-2; D gene uncertain. Germline V gives CDR1 SQVTM, CDR2 ANQGSEA. The length of the CDR3 is 12 residues. Trimming removed 7 bases from V and 0 bases from J, with 9 bases in between. The CDR3 DNA reads TGCAGCGACGGCCAGACTAACTATGGCTACACCTTC. It encodes CSDGQTNYGYTF.